This is a list of T cell receptor beta chains from one sample in a study of cytomegalovirus exposure and HLA in healthy donors. Data came from immunoSEQ multiplex PCR; TCRdb stores just in-frame clones and leaves some out. The sample has over 100,000 clones, around 78% seen once. The source material was PBMCs. These receptors were obtained from a woman in her 30s in good health and CMV-seropositive. The CDR3 runs from the conserved cysteine through the conserved F or W. A D gene is named only where the DNA matches it firmly. Part of the rows lack a size; the others show once, few, many or a class for expanded clones.

clone_size j_call d_call v_call cdr3_length cdr3_aa cdr3_nt
NA TRBJ1-2 NA TRBV4-3 15 CASSQRGPATYGYTF TGCGCCAGCAGCCAACGCGGGCCGGCCACCTATGGCTACACCTTC
once TRBJ2-2 TRBD1 TRBV19 13 CASSEGAGGELFF TGTGCCAGTAGTGAGGGGGCGGGCGGGGAGCTGTTTTTT
once TRBJ1-4 NA TRBV11-2 16 CASSLDSSGWEEKLFF TGTGCCAGCAGCTTAGATTCGTCGGGGTGGGAGGAAAAACTGTTTTTT
NA TRBJ1-2 TRBD1 TRBV7-9 12 CASSPSGQGLAF TGTGCCAGCAGCCCCAGCGGACAGGGACTCGCCTTC
NA TRBJ2-1 TRBD2 TRBV11-2 15 CASSPFSGIYNEQFF TGTGCCAGCAGCCCATTTAGCGGGATCTACAATGAGCAGTTCTTC
NA TRBJ1-6 NA TRBV15 17 CATSRDSLAGARGDLHF TGTGCCACCAGCAGAGATTCCCTCGCGGGGGCCCGGGGAGACCTCCACTTT
NA TRBJ1-2 TRBD1 TRBV4-1 15 CASSQPGGSNYGYTF TGCGCCAGCAGCCAGCCAGGGGGCTCTAACTATGGCTACACCTTC
NA TRBJ2-3 NA TRBV2 14 CASAYWGDTDTQYF TGTGCCAGCGCATATTGGGGGGACACAGATACGCAGTATTTT
NA TRBJ2-2 NA TRBV4-3 15 CASSQLGGKTGELFF TGCGCCAGCAGCCAACTCGGGGGTAAAACCGGGGAGCTGTTTTTT
NA TRBJ2-5 TRBD2 TRBV9 15 CASSAPAGGEETQYF TGTGCCAGCAGCGCCCCCGCGGGGGGTGAAGAGACCCAGTACTTC
few TRBJ2-1 NA TRBV7-2 14 CASREDFSYNEQFF TGTGCCAGCAGAGAGGACTTTTCCTACAATGAGCAGTTCTTC
NA TRBJ1-6 NA TRBV28 17 CASSLGSGITVTAVLHF TGTGCCAGTAGCCTGGGTTCAGGGATTACTGTTACGGCGGTCCTCCACTTT
NA TRBJ2-7 TRBD2 TRBV7-9 15 CASSLVPAGDYEQYF TGTGCCAGCAGCTTAGTTCCAGCGGGGGACTACGAGCAGTACTTC
NA TRBJ2-7 TRBD1 TRBV7-2 16 CASSFLGGTGSYEQYF TGTGCCAGCAGCTTCCTGGGGGGGACAGGGTCCTACGAGCAGTACTTC
once TRBJ2-1 NA TRBV6-5 12 CASSYIASEQFF TGTGCCAGCAGTTATATAGCGAGTGAGCAGTTCTTC
NA TRBJ2-3 NA TRBV7-9 14 CSSSLAEGTRTQYF TGTTCCAGCAGCTTAGCGGAGGGAACCCGTACGCAGTATTTT
NA TRBJ2-7 NA TRBV7-2 16 CASSPRQLTMAYEQYF TGTGCCAGCAGCCCTAGACAGTTGACAATGGCCTACGAGCAGTACTTC
once TRBJ2-5 NA TRBV7-6 14 CASRAGGRGETQYF TGTGCCAGCAGGGCCGGGGGGAGGGGGGAGACCCAGTACTTC
few TRBJ2-7 NA TRBV5-6 15 CASSRVGQRVYEQYF TGTGCCAGCAGCCGAGTAGGACAGAGAGTTTACGAGCAGTACTTC
NA TRBJ1-1 NA TRBV11-2 16 CASSLGHLTGNTEAFF TGTGCCAGCAGCTTAGGCCACTTGACAGGGAACACTGAAGCTTTCTTT
NA TRBJ1-1 NA TRBV28 14 CASSLVPRNTEAFF TGTGCCAGCAGTTTGGTCCCCAGGAACACTGAAGCTTTCTTT
NA TRBJ2-2 NA TRBV4-1 16 CASSPIQVRNTGELFF TGCGCCAGCAGCCCTATCCAGGTCAGAAACACCGGGGAGCTGTTTTTT
NA TRBJ2-5 NA TRBV7-9 15 CASSLRDTLGETQYF TGTGCCAGCAGCTTAAGGGACACCCTGGGGGAGACCCAGTACTTC
once TRBJ1-2 NA TRBV19 14 CASSMVFSSYGYTF TGTGCCAGTAGTATGGTGTTTAGCAGCTATGGCTACACCTTC
NA TRBJ2-1 TRBD2 TRBV7-9 17 CASSPPWGLADNNEQFF TGTGCCAGCAGCCCCCCGTGGGGACTAGCGGACAACAATGAGCAGTTCTTC
NA TRBJ2-7 NA TRBV20-1 11 CSASEGGEQYF TGCAGTGCTAGCGAAGGAGGCGAGCAGTACTTC
NA TRBJ1-1 NA TRBV28 17 CASSSPGGGLSNTEAFF TGTGCCAGCAGTTCCCCCGGGGGGGGACTCTCGAACACTGAAGCTTTCTTT
NA TRBJ1-5 NA TRBV28 14 CASSSQGRSQPQHF TGTGCCAGCAGTTCTCAGGGCCGTAGTCAGCCCCAGCATTTT
once TRBJ2-7 NA TRBV11-2 15 CASSPGGLSSYEQYF TGTGCCAGCAGCCCTGGGGGCCTTAGCTCCTACGAGCAGTACTTC
few TRBJ2-5 NA TRBV30 11 CAWGQGETQYF TGTGCCTGGGGGCAGGGAGAGACCCAGTACTTC
NA TRBJ2-1 NA TRBV5-1 16 CASSLKGDGTYNEQFF TGCGCCAGCAGTCTAAAGGGGGATGGAACCTACAATGAGCAGTTCTTC
NA TRBJ1-4 NA TRBV9 15 CASSVGGGTNEKLFF TGTGCCAGCAGCGTAGGGGGGGGGACTAATGAAAAACTGTTTTTT
NA TRBJ2-2 NA TRBV11-2 16 CASSLGVGVDTGELFF TGTGCCAGCAGCTTAGGGGTGGGAGTCGACACCGGGGAGCTGTTTTTT
NA TRBJ2-1 NA TRBV5-6 16 CASMLTPTSSYNEQFF TGTGCCAGCATGCTTACCCCCACGAGCTCCTACAATGAGCAGTTCTTC
NA TRBJ2-7 NA TRBV2 12 CASRQGGYEQYF TGTGCCAGCAGGCAGGGTGGCTACGAGCAGTACTTC
NA TRBJ1-1 NA TRBV6-1 13 CASSVTVLTEAFF TGTGCCAGCAGTGTAACAGTTCTCACTGAAGCTTTCTTT
NA TRBJ2-2 TRBD2 TRBV30 16 CAWSQTPGTTPGELFF TGTGCCTGGAGTCAAACCCCCGGGACTACCCCCGGGGAGCTGTTTTTT
NA TRBJ2-1 TRBD2 TRBV7-9 19 CASSRWTSGGAGARNEQFF TGTGCCAGCAGCCGATGGACTAGCGGGGGGGCAGGGGCCAGGAATGAGCAGTTCTTC
NA TRBJ2-4 NA TRBV18 12 CASSPQGDIQYF TGTGCCAGCTCACCCCAGGGCGACATTCAGTACTTC
NA TRBJ2-7 TRBD1 TRBV5-6 15 CASSLVGTGGYEQYF TGTGCCAGCAGCTTGGTGGGGACAGGGGGCTACGAGCAGTACTTC
few TRBJ1-2 TRBD1 TRBV7-3 13 CASSLGQGDGYTF TGTGCCAGCAGCTTGGGACAGGGGGATGGCTACACCTTC
NA TRBJ2-5 TRBD2 TRBV19 14 CASSTPGGTETQYF TGTGCCAGTAGTACCCCGGGGGGGACGGAGACCCAGTACTTC
NA TRBJ1-4 TRBD1 TRBV7-9 15 CSSSQSGTGGEKLFF TGTTCCAGCAGCCAATCCGGGACAGGGGGCGAAAAACTGTTTTTT
NA TRBJ2-7 NA TRBV7-9 12 CSSSLGSYEQYF TGTTCCAGCAGCTTAGGCAGCTACGAGCAGTACTTC
NA TRBJ1-1 NA TRBV5-3 17 CARSRGGAPSMNTEAFF TGTGCCAGAAGTCGGGGGGGGGCTCCAAGCATGAACACTGAAGCTTTCTTT
few TRBJ2-3 TRBD2 TRBV5-4 16 CASSTGGGSSTDTQYF TGTGCCAGCAGCACGGGAGGGGGGTCCAGCACAGATACGCAGTATTTT
NA TRBJ2-1 TRBD2 TRBV7-2 16 CASSLVGRGVYNEQFF TGTGCCAGCAGCTTAGTAGGGCGGGGGGTTTACAATGAGCAGTTCTTC
NA TRBJ2-2 NA TRBV4-3 15 CASSQEAKNTGELFF TGCGCCAGCAGCCAAGAGGCCAAGAACACCGGGGAGCTGTTTTTT
NA TRBJ2-1 NA TRBV4-2 14 CASSQERGASEQFF TGTGCCAGCAGCCAAGAACGGGGGGCTAGTGAGCAGTTCTTC
NA TRBJ2-7 NA TRBV9 15 CASSVSAGARYEQYF TGTGCCAGCAGCGTTAGTGCAGGGGCGCGCTACGAGCAGTACTTC
once TRBJ1-2 NA TRBV7-9 14 CASSLVEGTNGYTF TGTGCCAGCAGCTTAGTGGAGGGGACTAATGGCTACACCTTC
once TRBJ2-1 TRBD1 TRBV4-3 16 CASSHYPGQGHNEQFF TGCGCCAGCAGCCACTATCCGGGACAGGGACACAATGAGCAGTTCTTC
few TRBJ1-1 NA TRBV4-2 15 CASSQDQGLNTEAFF TGTGCCAGCAGCCAAGACCAGGGGCTGAACACTGAAGCTTTCTTT
NA TRBJ2-3 NA TRBV7-2 14 CASSLALAADTQYF TGTGCCAGCAGCTTAGCACTAGCCGCGGATACGCAGTATTTT